These T cell receptor beta chains were read from a single sample in a study of TIL therapy for anti-PD-1-resistant metastatic lung cancer. The table came from immunoSEQ multiplex PCR; TCRdb's copy has only in-frame clones and leaves some out. Found here are roughly 16,000 clones, about 82% of them singletons; the top ten hold approximately 0.84%. The specimen was blood, collected at baseline. The source of these receptors is a person aged 25 to 85 with non-small cell lung cancer. Each CDR3 is given with its conserved first and last residue. The order of the fields is V gene, D gene, J gene, CDR3 length, CDR3 protein. A D gene is named only where the DNA matches it firmly.

TRBV6-1,.,TRBJ1-5,14,CASSGWTGNQPQHF
TRBV30,.,TRBJ2-3,14,CAWSIDTSTDTQYF
TRBV5-1,.,TRBJ1-1,13,CASSRTGATEAFF
TRBV7-3,.,TRBJ1-4,15,CASSLWGRANEKLFF
TRBV11-3,.,TRBJ1-1,13,CASSRGVNTEAFF
TRBV11-2,.,TRBJ2-2,15,CASSPAQVSTGELFF
TRBV4-2,TRBD1,TRBJ1-5,16,CASSPRTGEGNQPQHF
TRBV7-9,.,TRBJ2-4,17,CASSLAFSRTVKNIQYF
TRBV5-1,.,TRBJ2-1,11,CASSLNNEQFF
TRBV5-1,.,TRBJ2-3,12,CASSLDGDTQYF
TRBV20-1,.,TRBJ1-2,11,CSAAGTYGYTF
TRBV7-9,.,TRBJ2-2,15,CASSLQGSGTGELFF
TRBV5-4,TRBD1,.,15,CASSLGGISSYEQYF
TRBV4-2,.,TRBJ2-2,14,CASSHRWPTGELFF
TRBV14,TRBD2,TRBJ2-2,18,CASSQEGLAGGITGELFF
TRBV2,.,TRBJ1-4,15,CASNAGASPGEKLFF
TRBV19,.,TRBJ1-4,13,CASSGQSNEKLFF
TRBV6-5,.,TRBJ1-1,15,CASSYDGGRSTEAFF
TRBV28,.,TRBJ1-5,13,CASSTSTNQPQHF